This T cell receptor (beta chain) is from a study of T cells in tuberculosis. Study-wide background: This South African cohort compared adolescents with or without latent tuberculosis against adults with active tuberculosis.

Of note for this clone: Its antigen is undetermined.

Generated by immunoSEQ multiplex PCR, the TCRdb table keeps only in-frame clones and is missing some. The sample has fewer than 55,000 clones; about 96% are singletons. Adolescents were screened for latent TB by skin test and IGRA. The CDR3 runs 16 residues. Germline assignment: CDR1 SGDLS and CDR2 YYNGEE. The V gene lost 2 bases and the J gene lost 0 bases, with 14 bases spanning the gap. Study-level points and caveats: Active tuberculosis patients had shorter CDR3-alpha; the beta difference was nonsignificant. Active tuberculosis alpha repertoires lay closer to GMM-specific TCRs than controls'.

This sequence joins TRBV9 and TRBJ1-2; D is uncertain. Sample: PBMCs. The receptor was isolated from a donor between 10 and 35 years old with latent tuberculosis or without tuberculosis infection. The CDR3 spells CASSVAGGTTNYGYTF. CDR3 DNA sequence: TGTGCCAGCAGCGTGGCCGGAGGCACTACTAACTATGGCTACACCTTC.